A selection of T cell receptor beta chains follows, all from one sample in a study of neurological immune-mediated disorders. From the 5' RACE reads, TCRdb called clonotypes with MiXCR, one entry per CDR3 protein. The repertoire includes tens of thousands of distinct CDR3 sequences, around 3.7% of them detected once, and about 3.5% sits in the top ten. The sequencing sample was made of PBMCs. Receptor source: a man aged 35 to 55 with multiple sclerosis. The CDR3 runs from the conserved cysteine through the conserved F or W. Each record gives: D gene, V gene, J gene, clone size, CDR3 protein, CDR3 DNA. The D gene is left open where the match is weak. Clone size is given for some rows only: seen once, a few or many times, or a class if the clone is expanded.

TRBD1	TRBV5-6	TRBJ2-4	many	CASSLDRGGFKNIQYF	TGTGCCAGCAGCTTGGACAGGGGCGGGTTCAAAAACATTCAGTACTTC
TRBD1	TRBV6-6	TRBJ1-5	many	CASRTGQGVQPQHF	TGTGCCAGCAGGACCGGACAGGGGGTACAGCCCCAGCATTTT
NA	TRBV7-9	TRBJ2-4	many	CASSLGSEGVVAKNIQYF	TGTGCCAGCAGCTTAGGGTCGGAGGGGGTTGTGGCCAAAAACATTCAGTACTTC
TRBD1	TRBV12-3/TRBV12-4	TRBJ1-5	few	CASRETGPGDQPQHF	TGTGCCAGCAGGGAGACAGGGCCCGGTGATCAGCCCCAGCATTTT
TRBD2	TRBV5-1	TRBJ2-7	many	CASSLWGGEVYEQYF	TGCGCCAGCAGCTTGTGGGGAGGGGAGGTCTACGAGCAGTACTTC
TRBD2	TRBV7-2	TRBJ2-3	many	CASSLKGGFTSGSTDTQYF	TGTGCCAGCAGCTTAAAGGGGGGGTTTACTAGCGGGAGTACAGATACGCAGTATTTT
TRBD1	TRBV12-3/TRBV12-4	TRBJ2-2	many	CASSLTGGPGELFF	TGTGCCAGCAGTTTAACAGGGGGTCCCGGGGAGCTGTTTTTT
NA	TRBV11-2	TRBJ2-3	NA	CASSGPLGVTDTQYF	TGTGCCAGCAGCGGCCCGTTAGGGGTCACAGATACGCAGTATTTT
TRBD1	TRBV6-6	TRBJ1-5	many	CASRKDRTINQPQHF	TGTGCCAGCAGGAAGGACAGGACGATCAATCAGCCCCAGCATTTT
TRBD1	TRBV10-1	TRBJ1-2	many	CASSPGQTNYGYTF	TGCGCCAGCAGTCCGGGACAGACTAACTATGGCTACACCTTC
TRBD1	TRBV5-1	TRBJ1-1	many	CASSSGQVYTEAFF	TGCGCCAGCAGCTCGGGACAGGTGTACACTGAAGCTTTCTTT
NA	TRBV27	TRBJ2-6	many	CASSIRLNSGANVLTF	TGTGCCAGCAGTATCCGACTGAACTCTGGGGCCAACGTCCTGACTTTC
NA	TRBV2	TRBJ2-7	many	CASKAGASSYEQYF	TGTGCCAGCAAGGCAGGGGCCAGCTCCTACGAGCAGTACTTC
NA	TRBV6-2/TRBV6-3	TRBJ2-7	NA	CASTSSYEQYF	TGTGCCAGCACATCCTCCTACGAGCAGTACTTC
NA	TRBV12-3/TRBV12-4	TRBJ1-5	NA	CASSPGEAINQPQNF	TGTGCCAGCAGTCCAGGGGAGGCAATCAATCAGCCCCAGAATTTT
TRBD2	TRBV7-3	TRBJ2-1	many	CASSEAGGGSYNEQFF	TGTGCCAGCAGCGAGGCGGGAGGGGGATCCTACAATGAGCAGTTCTTC
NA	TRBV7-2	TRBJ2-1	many	CASSSRFSYNEQFF	TGTGCCAGCAGCTCCAGGTTTTCCTACAATGAGCAGTTCTTC
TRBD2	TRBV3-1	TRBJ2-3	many	CASSLLAGVKGSADTQYF	TGTGCCAGCAGCCTACTAGCGGGGGTAAAGGGTAGCGCAGATACGCAGTATTTT
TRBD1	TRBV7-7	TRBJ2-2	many	CASSRTGETGELFF	TGTGCCAGCAGCAGGACAGGGGAAACCGGGGAGCTGTTTTTT
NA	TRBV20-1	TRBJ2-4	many	CSASRWDGFKNIQYF	TGCAGTGCTAGCAGGTGGGATGGCTTCAAAAACATTCAGTACTTC
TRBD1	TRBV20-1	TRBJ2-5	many	CSARRTGKQETQYF	TGCAGTGCTAGAAGGACAGGGAAGCAAGAGACCCAGTACTTC
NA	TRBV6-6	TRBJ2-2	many	CTGGGTSNTGELFF	TGTACAGGGGGGGGTACCTCGAACACCGGGGAGCTGTTTTTT
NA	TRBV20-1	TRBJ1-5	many	CSARSHYSNQPQHF	TGCAGTGCTAGGTCACATTATAGCAATCAGCCCCAGCATTTT
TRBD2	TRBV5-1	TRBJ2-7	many	CASSLSGTYEQYF	TGCGCCAGCAGCCTGAGCGGGACCTACGAGCAGTACTTC
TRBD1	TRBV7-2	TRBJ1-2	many	CASSRTGGYSYGYTF	TGTGCCAGCAGCCGGACAGGGGGCTACTCCTATGGCTACACCTTC
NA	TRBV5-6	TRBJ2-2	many	CASSLAAAGPNTGELFF	TGTGCCAGCAGCTTGGCCGCTGCGGGACCGAACACCGGGGAGCTGTTTTTT
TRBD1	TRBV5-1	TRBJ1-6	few	CASSYGTAYNSTLNF	TGCGCCAGCAGTTACGGGACAGCCTATAATTCAACCCTCAACTTT
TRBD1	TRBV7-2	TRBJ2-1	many	CASSHRGLGNNEQFF	TGTGCCAGCAGCCACAGGGGGCTCGGGAACAATGAGCAGTTCTTC
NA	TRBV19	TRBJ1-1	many	CASSSGRNTEAFF	TGTGCCAGTAGTTCGGGACGGAACACTGAAGCTTTCTTT
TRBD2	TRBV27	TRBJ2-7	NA	CASSRLAGVSYEQYF	TGTGCCAGCAGCCGACTAGCGGGGGTCTCCTACGAGCAGTACTTC
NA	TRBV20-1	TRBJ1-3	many	CSARDGTYSGNTIYF	TGCAGTGCTAGAGATGGGACCTACTCTGGAAACACCATATATTTT
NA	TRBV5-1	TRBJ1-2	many	CASSLERDGGYTF	TGCGCCAGCAGCTTGGAAAGGGACGGGGGCTACACCTTC
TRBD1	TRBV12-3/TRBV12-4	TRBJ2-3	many	CASSRTGGLQNTQYF	TGTGCCAGCAGTCGGACAGGGGGACTACAGAATACGCAGTATTTT
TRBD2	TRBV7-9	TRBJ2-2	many	CASSPGLAGGANTGELFF	TGTGCCAGCAGCCCCGGACTAGCGGGGGGTGCGAACACCGGGGAGCTGTTTTTT
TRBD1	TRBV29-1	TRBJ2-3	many	CSVSRDRGNTQYF	TGCAGCGTCTCCCGGGACAGGGGAAATACGCAGTATTTT
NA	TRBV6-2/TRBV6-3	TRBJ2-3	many	CASSTYRGGATDTQYF	TGTGCCAGCAGTACCTACCGAGGGGGGGCGACAGATACGCAGTATTTT
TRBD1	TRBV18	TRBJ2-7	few	CASSPGTGPFEQYF	TGTGCCAGCTCACCAGGGACAGGGCCTTTCGAGCAGTACTTC
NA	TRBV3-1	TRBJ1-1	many	CASSQRRGGTEAFF	TGTGCCAGCAGCCAAAGAAGAGGGGGGACTGAAGCTTTCTTT
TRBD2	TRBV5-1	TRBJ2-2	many	CASSPGTSGRGSGELFF	TGCGCCAGCAGCCCCGGGACTAGCGGGAGAGGGTCCGGGGAGCTGTTTTTT
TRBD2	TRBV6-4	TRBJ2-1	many	CASSDSASGPFEQFF	TGTGCCAGCAGTGACTCGGCTAGCGGGCCCTTTGAGCAGTTCTTC
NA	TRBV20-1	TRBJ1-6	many	CSARTGQSSYNSPLHF	TGCAGTGCTAGGACAGGACAGAGCTCCTATAATTCACCCCTCCACTTT
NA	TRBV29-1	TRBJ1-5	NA	CSVGGAGGVNKPQNF	TGCAGCGTTGGAGGGGCCGGGGGCGTCAATAAGCCCCAGAATTTT
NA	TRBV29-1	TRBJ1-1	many	CSVGRMNTEAFF	TGCAGCGTTGGACGGATGAACACTGAAGCTTTCTTT
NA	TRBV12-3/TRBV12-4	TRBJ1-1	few	CDSRTLRAEAFF	TGTGACAGCAGGACCCTCAGGGCTGAAGCTTTCTTT
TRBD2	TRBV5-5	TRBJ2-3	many	CASSPGGLAFSTDTQYF	TGTGCCAGCAGCCCGGGGGGACTAGCCTTTAGCACAGATACGCAGTATTTT
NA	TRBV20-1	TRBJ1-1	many	CSAATQVGTEAFF	TGCAGTGCTGCCACGCAGGTCGGGACTGAAGCTTTCTTT
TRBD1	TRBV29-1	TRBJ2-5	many	CSVVGTGETQYF	TGCAGCGTTGTAGGGACAGGGGAGACCCAGTACTTC
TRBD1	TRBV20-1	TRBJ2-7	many	CSARPQGSSYEQYF	TGCAGTGCTAGACCACAGGGGAGCTCCTACGAGCAGTACTTC
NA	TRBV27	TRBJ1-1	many	CASSAIPPGSNTEAFF	TGTGCCAGCAGCGCAATACCCCCGGGGAGTAACACTGAAGCTTTCTTT
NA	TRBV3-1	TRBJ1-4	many	CASSQVGEKLFF	TGTGCCAGCAGCCAAGTCGGCGAAAAACTGTTTTTT
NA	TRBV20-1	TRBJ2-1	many	CSADRGSNEQFF	TGCAGTGCTGATCGGGGTAGCAATGAGCAGTTCTTC
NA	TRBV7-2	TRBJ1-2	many	CASSSYRVGYTF	TGTGCCAGCAGCTCGTACAGGGTTGGCTACACCTTC
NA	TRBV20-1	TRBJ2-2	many	CSARPPFAGELFF	TGCAGTGCTAGACCCCCGTTCGCCGGGGAGCTGTTTTTT
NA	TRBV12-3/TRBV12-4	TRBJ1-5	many	CASSLGRINQPQHF	TGTGCCAGCAGTTTAGGACGGATCAATCAGCCCCAGCATTTT
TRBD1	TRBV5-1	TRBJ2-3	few	CASSFGTGTDTQYF	TGCGCCAGCAGCTTTGGGACAGGGACAGATACGCAGTATTTT
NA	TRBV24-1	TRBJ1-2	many	CATSDPSGYTF	TGTGCCACCAGTGACCCATCCGGCTACACCTTC
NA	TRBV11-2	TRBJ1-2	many	CASSLDWTENYGYTF	TGTGCCAGCAGCTTAGATTGGACAGAAAACTATGGCTACACCTTC
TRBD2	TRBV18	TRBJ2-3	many	CASSLLPPGGSTDTQYF	TGTGCCAGCTCCCTTCTCCCCCCGGGAGGGAGCACAGATACGCAGTATTTT
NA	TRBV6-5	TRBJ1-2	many	CASSYGRISTNYGYTF	TGTGCCAGCAGTTATGGGAGGATCTCTACTAACTATGGCTACACCTTC